These 13 T cell receptor beta chains share one sample of origin, sequenced in a study of OX40 agonist ivuxolimab in advanced cancers. Sequencing was performed with immunoSEQ multiplex PCR; in TCRdb, only in-frame clones are kept and a portion is missing. The sample has under 55,000 clones; less than 90% are singletons. The sequences come from CD4+ or CD8+ T cells sorted from blood, collected in a trial of the OX40 agonist ivuxolimab. The receptors derive from an adult with an advanced solid tumor such as melanoma, head and neck, liver or kidney cancer.

In the case of this clone: Different DNA sequences within this sample yield the same CDR3. The rearrangement links TRBV7-9 to TRBJ1-5, with D maybe TRBD1 (6 bases). The CDR3 is 14 residues long. Germline V gene lookup returns CDR1 SEHNR and CDR2 FQNEAQ (reference sequence). The V and J ends lost 4 bases and 7 bases respectively, with 14 bases between them. In DNA, the CDR3 is TGTGCCAGCAGCTCGGTAACAGGGTCCCAGCCCCAGCATTTT. As protein: CASSSVTGSQPQHF. The full variable domain, in which reference TRBV7-9 and TRBJ1-5 provide the parts outside the CDR3, is DTGVSQNPRHKITKRGQNVTFRCDPISEHNRLYWYRQTLGQGPEFLTYFQNEAQLEKSRLLSDRFSAERPKGSFSTLEIQRTEQGDSAMYLCASSSVTGSQPQHFGDGTRLSIL.

The chain has TRBV4-1 and TRBJ2-5; D uncertain. Trimming shortened V by 4 bases and J by 5 bases, and 11 bases separated the two germline ends. This CDR3 spans 13 amino acids. CDR1 and CDR2 (germline): MGHRA, YSYEKL. Here the CDR3 DNA reads TGCGCCAGCAGCCCCCTCGTCGGGGAGACCCAGTACTTC. Translating gives CASSPLVGETQYF.

The chain is built from TRBV18 and TRBJ1-1; D gene uncertain. CDR1 is KGHSH and CDR2 is LQKENI in the germline V gene. This CDR3 has 13 residues. V dropped 3 bases and J dropped 2 bases, with 7 bases sitting between them. Here the CDR3 DNA reads TGTGCCAGCTCACCTTCCCATAACACTGAAGCTTTCTTT. It is translated as CASSPSHNTEAFF.

The V and J genes are TRBV27 and TRBJ1-3, with unresolved D. The V gene's germline CDR1 is MNHEY and CDR2 SMNVEV (reference sequence). The CDR3 is 14 residues long. The V end lost 8 bases, the J end lost 2 bases, and 13 bases lay between the germline ends. CDR3 DNA: TGTGCCAGCTCCAGGACTGTAACTGGAAACACCATATATTTT. Its protein is CASSRTVTGNTIYF.

Note on this clone: A much larger clone differs by one base, so this may be a read error. This chain connects TRBV2 to TRBJ2-3, with 16 nucleotides matching TRBD2. This CDR3 has 17 residues. The germline V gene has CDR1 SNHLY and CDR2 FYNNEI. The CDR3 is CAGSPMGLAGGQDTQYF. The CDR3 DNA reads as TGTGCCGGCAGCCCCATGGGACTAGCGGGGGGGCAGGATACGCAGTATTTT.

This chain connects TRBV7-8 to TRBJ1-4, with no clear D. The CDR3 covers 13 residues. V dropped 6 bases and J dropped 2 bases, with 7 bases sitting between them. Germline V lookup: CDR1 SGHVS, CDR2 FQNEAQ. This CDR3 reads CASRGGTNEKLFF. As DNA, the CDR3 is TGTGCCAGCAGGGGAGGGACTAATGAAAAACTGTTTTTT.

The rearrangement links TRBV5-1 to TRBJ2-6; 10 bases are a match to TRBD1. V dropped 5 bases and J dropped 1; count of bases not matched to a gene: 12. The CDR3 contains 19 residues. From germline, CDR1 is SGHRS and CDR2 YFSETQ. CDR3 sequence: CASRGRPGQGSSGANVLTF. DNA for the CDR3: TGCGCCAGCAGGGGACGACCGGGACAGGGGTCGTCTGGGGCCAACGTCCTGACTTTC.

This rearrangement joins TRBV5-4 to TRBJ1-5; D gene unclear. V lost 1 base to trimming and J lost 4 bases, with 6 bases between them. The CDR3 runs to 13 residues. Germline lookup yields CDR1 SGHNT and CDR2 YYREEE (reference sequence). CDR3 loop: CASSLFGNQPQHF. Written as DNA, the CDR3 is TGTGCCAGCAGCTTGTTCGGGAATCAGCCCCAGCATTTT.

This sequence joins TRBV5-1 and TRBJ1-1; D might be TRBD1 (5 bases). Trimming took off 7 bases at V and 1 base at J, with 14 bases between the two ends. This CDR3 contains 14 residues. From germline, CDR1 is SGHRS and CDR2 YFSETQ. The DNA for the CDR3 is TGCGCCAGCGCACCCGGGGCTTCGAACACTGAAGCTTTCTTT. This translates into CASAPGASNTEAFF.

This chain connects TRBV9 to TRBJ2-3, with TRBD2 identical over 8 bases. V was clipped by 2 bases and J by 1 base; unmatched bases: 0. The CDR3 loop spans 14 amino acids. Germline assignment: CDR1 SGDLS and CDR2 YYNGEE. CDR3 sequence: CASSVTSGTDTQYF. DNA of the CDR3: TGTGCCAGCAGCGTGACTAGCGGCACAGATACGCAGTATTTT.

V usage is TRBV6-6 and J usage is TRBJ1-6; maybe TRBD1 (6 bases). V gave up 6 bases and J gave up 8 bases, with 20 bases separating them. This CDR3 has 16 amino acids. Germline assignment: CDR1 MNHNY and CDR2 SVGAGI (reference sequence). CDR3 amino acids: CASSLTRTALDSPLHF. CDR3 DNA: TGTGCCAGCAGCCTAACTAGGACAGCACTAGATTCACCCCTCCACTTT.

The chain combines TRBV14 with TRBJ2-5; perhaps TRBD2 as D (5 bases). Trimming cost V 8 bases and J 1 base, with 11 bases left between them. The germline V gene has CDR1 SGHDN and CDR2 FVKESK. This CDR3 is built from 13 residues. Written as DNA, the CDR3 is TGTGCCAGCTCCCGACGGGGCCAAGAGACCCAGTACTTC. As protein: CASSRRGQETQYF.

The genes are TRBV15 and TRBJ1-5, with 7 positions matching TRBD1. Germline CDR1 is LNHNV and CDR2 is YYDKDF (reference sequence). The trim removed 4 bases at V and 1 base at J, leaving 1 base unmatched. The CDR3 is 14 amino acids. The CDR3 sequence: CATSMDRSNQPQHF. CDR3 nucleotide sequence: TGTGCCACCAGCATGGACAGGAGCAATCAGCCCCAGCATTTT.